The source of this TCR beta chain is a study of T-cell reconstitution after alpha-beta-depleted transplantation in children. Preparing the TCRbeta library involved the use of unique molecular identifiers. TCRdb itself ran the PCR reads through MiXCR, one entry per CDR3 protein. This sample yields 500,000 to 750,000 distinct CDR3 sequences, of which 25% to 30% are seen a single time; around a third belongs to the top ten. Findings of the study overall: The authors attributed T-cell counts and diversity one year after transplant mostly to newly produced T cells. In patients about two months after transplant, alpha-beta T cells reportedly arose from several hundred expanded graft clones. Surviving recipient T cells and thymic progenitors accounted for the high day-60 TCRbeta diversity observed in some patients.

The CDR3 spans 19 residues. CDR1 SGHAT and CDR2 FQNNGV come from the germline V gene. The trim removed 3 bases at V and 0 bases at J, leaving 11 bases unmatched. Remarks on this clonotype: Its antigen is as yet unknown.

The material sequenced was PBMCs, taken before TCRalphabeta/CD19-depleted stem cell transplant. This receptor was obtained from a boy under two years old with Wiskott-Aldrich syndrome, due to receive a stem cell transplant. V usage is TRBV11-2 and J usage is TRBJ2-4; 10 bases match TRBD1. This chain's CDR3 is CASSFPRDRGPLAKNIQYF. The CDR3 nucleotides read TGTGCCAGCAGCTTCCCCCGGGACAGGGGACCGTTAGCCAAAAACATTCAGTACTTC.